Presented here are 13 T cell receptor beta chains from one specimen sequenced in a study of regulatory T cells in long-lasting Graves disease (dated by TCRdb to the early 2020s). The method was multiplex PCR. The sequencer was an Illumina HiSeq 4000. iRepertoire HTBI primers and Arm-PCR amplification of CDR3 regions were used to construct TCR beta libraries. In TCRdb, the public reads were trimmed at Q25 with fastp and aligned with MiXCR, with productive beta chains retained. Every entry covers one CDR3 protein and lists the most common genes and DNA from its rows. Counted in this sample were around 430,000 distinct CDR3 sequences; about 20% of them appeared once. The ten largest make up roughly 13% of the sample. This specimen's time point label, per the study, means: persistent/refractory GD, antithyroid drugs over 5 years with positive TRAb. For both TCR sequencing and RNA sequencing, RNA was extracted from PBMCs using TRIzol.

Sequencing was performed on peripheral blood mononuclear cells (PBMCs), taken when the disease was refractory, from a patient treated with antithyroid drugs. The receptors derive from a female donor with Graves disease.

This clonotype was seen ten or more times. The J gene is TRBJ2-7, the V gene TRBV6-2 or TRBV6-3; 8 bases are shared with TRBD1. This CDR3 region has 15 residues. Per germline, CDR1 MNHEY and CDR2 SVGEGT. The junction had 5 bases not matched to a gene; V was cut back by 1 base and J by 3 bases. CDR3: CASSYYGTGGYEQYF. In DNA form, the CDR3 reads TGTGCCAGCAGTTACTACGGGACAGGAGGCTACGAGCAGTACTTC.

This clonotype was picked up many times. This chain uses TRBV6-5 with TRBJ2-7; D ambiguous. The V gene's germline CDR1 is MNHEY and CDR2 SVGAGI. This CDR3 spans 15 amino acids. With 2 bases removed from V and 0 bases from J, the gap between germline ends came to 11 bases. The CDR3 DNA reads as TGTGCCAGCAGTTACGCGCTCAGGAGCTCCTACGAGCAGTACTTC. The encoded protein is CASSYALRSSYEQYF.

There are many counts of this clonotype. The chain links TRBV24-1 to TRBJ1-1, with D uncertain. The CDR3 covers 13 residues. Germline assignment: CDR1 KGHDR and CDR2 SFDVKD. Between the trimmed V and J ends, which lost 4 bases and 9 bases, there was a span of 14 bases. The CDR3 sequence: CATSDSNSFKAFF. In DNA, the CDR3 is TGTGCCACCAGTGACTCGAACAGCTTCAAAGCTTTCTTT.

This clonotype came up many times. V and J are TRBV6-1 and TRBJ1-1; no clear D gene. This CDR3 contains 11 residues. CDR1 MNHNS and CDR2 SASEGT come from the germline V gene. V lost 7 bases and J 4 bases, leaving 7 bases between the germline ends. The CDR3 is CASIHSTEAFF. For the CDR3, the DNA is TGTGCCAGCATTCACAGCACTGAAGCTTTCTTT.

The chain links TRBV11-2 to TRBJ2-3; TRBD1 is a possible D gene (6 bases). The germline V gene encodes CDR1 SGHAT and CDR2 FQNNGV. V was trimmed by 5 bases and J by 7 bases, leaving 10 bases between them. The CDR3 is made up of 12 amino acids. The CDR3 nucleotides read TGTGCCAGCAGCGCACAGGGTTATACGCAGTATTTT. Its translation: CASSAQGYTQYF.

This clonotype was counted at least ten times. The J gene is TRBJ1-2, the V gene TRBV6-1; D gene ambiguous. The CDR3 has 15 residues. Trimming took 6 bases from V and 7 from J, leaving 21 bases between them. Germline CDR1 and CDR2: MNHNS and SASEGT. The CDR3 DNA reads as TGTGCCAGCAGACCCGAAAGCGGGCGAAGTACTGGCTACACCTTC. Protein sequence: CASRPESGRSTGYTF.

Note on this clonotype: One end of the junction is discordant with germline, which a read error may explain. The chain links TRBV12-3 or TRBV12-4 to TRBJ2-5; D possibly uses TRBD1 or TRBD2 (5 bases each). The CDR3 totals 15 residues. The CDR3 DNA follows: TGTGCCGGCAGTTCCCGACGGCAGGGACGAGAGACCCAGTACTTC. Protein sequence: CAGSSRRQGRETQYF.

There are a few counts of this clonotype. This chain uses TRBV19 with TRBJ1-6, with D perhaps matching TRBD1 (5 bases). The germline V gene has CDR1 LNHDA and CDR2 SQIVND (reference sequence). The CDR3 runs 15 residues. The V gene lost 5 bases and the J gene lost 8 bases, with 16 bases spanning the gap. The CDR3 DNA reads TGTGCCAGTAGTCAAACCGGGACCGATTATTCACCCCTCCACTTT. This translates into CASSQTGTDYSPLHF.

Remarks on this clonotype: A much larger clone lies a single base off, so this may be a read error. The rearrangement joins TRBV6-2 or TRBV6-3 to TRBJ1-2, with unresolved D. This CDR3 is built from 14 residues. The V gene's germline CDR1 is MNHEY and CDR2 SVGEGT. V dropped 6 bases and J dropped 5 bases, with 16 bases sitting between them. The CDR3 region is CASSDTGIAYGYTF. CDR3 nucleotide sequence: TGTGCCAGCAGCGACACCGGGATAGCTTATGGCTACACCTTC.

Many counts were recorded for this clonotype. This chain connects TRBV29-1 to TRBJ1-1, with D hard to call. The length of the CDR3 is 13 residues. Germline loops: CDR1 SQVTM, CDR2 ANQGSEA. V lost 2 bases and J lost 3, with 10 bases in between. CDR3 nucleotide sequence: TGCAGCGTTGAACGGCTGTGGGACACTGAAGCTTTCTTT. Translation gives CSVERLWDTEAFF.

This clonotype has just a few counts. J is TRBJ1-5 and V is TRBV19; D gene ambiguous. The CDR3 consists of 13 residues. Germline CDR1 and CDR2: LNHDA and SQIVND (reference sequence). The V and J ends lost 3 bases and 6 bases respectively, with 9 bases between them. The CDR3 nucleotides are TGTGCCAGTAGTATGGTCGGCGGTCAGCCCCAGCATTTT. Translating gives CASSMVGGQPQHF.

A word on this clonotype: Being one base from a much bigger clone, this may be a read error. The conserved closing phenylalanine or tryptophan is absent in this CDR3, likely reflecting a read error. The V gene is TRBV7-2, the J gene TRBJ1-1; D is perhaps TRBD1 (5 bases). The CDR3 consists of 13 residues. Germline V gives CDR1 SGHTA, CDR2 FQGNSA. The ends were cut back, 3 bases at V and 6 bases at J, with 11 bases in the middle. In DNA, the CDR3 is TGTGCCAGCAGCTTCGGGGCGCGGGCTGAAGCTTTCTCT. It is translated as CASSFGARAEAFS.

The CDR3 sequence is CASSFLHRGLRWGLHTDTQYF. As DNA, the CDR3 is TGTGCCAGCAGTTTCCTTCACAGAGGTTTAAGGTGGGGACTACACACAGATACGCAGTATTTT. V and J are TRBV12-3 or TRBV12-4 and TRBJ2-3; 7 nucleotides agree with TRBD2. V lost 3 bases to trimming and J lost 2 bases; unmatched junction nucleotides: 23. The CDR3 is 21 residues long.